These 26 T cell receptor beta chains were all obtained from the same sample, sequenced in a study of identical twins. TCRdb re-called the 5' RACE reads with MiXCR, one entry per CDR3 protein. This table has some 250,000 distinct CDR3 sequences, about an eighth appearing once. A further study also used this sample, focusing on yellow fever vaccine responses in identical twins.

The sequencing sample was made of memory (CD45RO+) T cells sorted from blood. The receptor set was obtained from a woman aged 18-29 years in good health.

This rearrangement joins TRBV7-9 to TRBJ2-3; D unclear. Trimming removed 6 bases at V and 6 bases at J, with 10 bases between. The CDR3 has 12 residues. The germline gives CDR1 SEHNR, CDR2 FQNEAQ (reference sequence). The CDR3 loop is CASSLVWDTQYF. The CDR3 nucleotides read TGTGCCAGCAGTTTGGTATGGGATACGCAGTATTTT.

This clonotype was seen ten or more times. V and J are TRBV2 and TRBJ2-5; D is possibly TRBD1 (5 bases). The CDR3 runs to 14 residues. From germline, CDR1 is SNHLY and CDR2 FYNNEI. Trimming pared 4 bases from V and 2 bases from J, leaving 11 bases between. Here the CDR3 DNA reads TGTGCCAGCAGTGGACAGAAGAAACAAGAGACCCAGTACTTC. Encoded protein: CASSGQKKQETQYF.

V usage is TRBV7-9 and J usage is TRBJ1-4; 7 bases map to TRBD1. The V and J ends lost 6 bases and 5 bases, in that order; junction bases with no gene match: 6. Germline CDR1 reads SEHNR; CDR2 reads FQNEAQ (reference sequence). The CDR3 has 14 residues. Here the CDR3 reads CASREGTVNEKLFF. The CDR3, as DNA: TGTGCCAGCAGAGAGGGGACAGTGAATGAAAAACTGTTTTTT.

The rearrangement joins TRBV6-1 to TRBJ2-3; perhaps TRBD1 as D (5 bases). Germline V gene data show CDR1 as MNHNS and CDR2 as SASEGT. Deletions cut 8 bases from V and 1 base from J, with 13 bases between. This CDR3 contains 14 residues. The DNA for the CDR3 is TGTGCCAGCCGGCAGGGTTGGGGCACAGATACGCAGTATTTT. It codes for CASRQGWGTDTQYF.

This clonotype was seen many times. V usage is TRBV7-9 and J usage is TRBJ2-3; 10 bases match TRBD2. The germline CDR1 and CDR2 sequences are SEHNR and FQNEAQ (reference sequence). The V gene end was trimmed by 8 bases and the J gene end by 2 bases; junction bases not matched to a gene: 13. The CDR3 runs to 17 residues. For the CDR3, the DNA is TGTGCCAGCCAACCGGCCGGGGGACTAGCGACCACAGATACGCAGTATTTT. Translated, it gives CASQPAGGLATTDTQYF.

The chain is built from TRBV5-1 and TRBJ2-1; 11 bases match TRBD2. Losses at the gene ends were 4 bases for V and 7 bases for J; bases not matched to a gene: 4. CDR1 is SGHRS, CDR2 YFSETQ, per germline. The CDR3 is 14 amino acids. CDR3 residues: CASSARLAGNEQFF. The CDR3 nucleotides are TGCGCCAGCAGCGCCCGACTAGCGGGAAATGAGCAGTTCTTC. The complete variable domain, with remaining parts taken from reference TRBV5-1 and TRBJ2-1, reads KAGVTQTPRYLIKTRGQQVTLSCSPISGHRSVSWYQQTPGQGLQFLFEYFSETQRNKGNFPGRFSGRQFSNSRSEMNVSTLELGDSALYLCASSARLAGNEQFFGPGTRLTVL.

The chain has TRBV7-2 and TRBJ2-3; no reliable D call. This CDR3 spans 14 amino acids. Germline CDR1 is SGHTA and CDR2 is FQGNSA. V lost 5 bases and J lost 6, with 15 bases in between. CDR3 residues: CASSREAPPDTQYF. The CDR3 nucleotides read TGTGCCAGCAGCAGAGAGGCCCCGCCGGATACGCAGTATTTT.

This clonotype was detected a few times. CDR3 DNA: TGCAGTGCGCCGGACTTCTCCCCGGGCGAGCAGTACTTC. Translating it yields CSAPDFSPGEQYF. This rearrangement joins TRBV20-1 to TRBJ2-7; tentative D call: TRBD2 (5 bases). Germline CDR1 and CDR2: DFQATT and SNEGSKA (reference sequence). The CDR3 sequence is 13 residues long. Trimming removed 6 bases at V and 6 bases at J, with 18 bases between.

The sample holds many counts of this clonotype. The V call is TRBV20-1, the J call TRBJ2-1; 8 bases line up with TRBD1. V lost 2 bases and J lost 3; bases outside the gene matches: 3. CDR1 is DFQATT, CDR2 SNEGSKA, per germline (reference sequence). This CDR3 has 14 residues. The CDR3 nucleotides are TGCAGTGCTAGACGGACAGGGAACTACAATGAGCAGTTCTTC. Translated: CSARRTGNYNEQFF.

This clonotype was found a few times. The CDR3 DNA reads TGTGCCAGCAGTGAAGCTAGTCTAGCTACCTACGAGCAGTACTTC. Protein: CASSEASLATYEQYF. J is TRBJ2-7 and V is TRBV6-1; TRBD2 is a possible D gene (5 bases). The CDR3 is made up of 15 amino acids. The V gene lost 0 bases and the J gene lost 2 bases, with 11 bases spanning the gap. Per germline, CDR1 MNHNS and CDR2 SASEGT.

This chain connects TRBV25-1 to TRBJ2-3; D perhaps matches TRBD1 (5 bases). The CDR3 has 13 amino acids. Looked up from germline, CDR1 is MGHDK and CDR2 is SYGVNS. Trimming took 5 bases from V and 8 from J, leaving 14 bases between them. CDR3 in DNA: TGTGCCAGCAGTAATAAAGGGGCAGGTACGCAGTATTTT. Translating it yields CASSNKGAGTQYF. Complete variable domain (other parts from reference TRBV25-1 and TRBJ2-3): EADIYQTPRYLVIGTGKKITLECSQTMGHDKMYWYQQDPGMELHLIHYSYGVNSTEKGDLSSESTVSRIRTEHFPLTLESARPSHTSQYLCASSNKGAGTQYFGPGTRLTVL.

This clonotype was seen at least ten times. The gene calls are TRBV5-1 and TRBJ1-5, with 10 nucleotides matching TRBD1. Losses at the gene ends were 4 bases for V and 6 bases for J; bases not matched to a gene: 4. Germline values: CDR1 SGHRS, CDR2 YFSETQ. The CDR3 totals 14 residues. The CDR3 nucleotides read TGCGCCAGCAGCCCGGACAGGGGGGTTCAGCCCCAGCATTTT. Its protein is CASSPDRGVQPQHF.

This clonotype has more than one count but fewer than ten. The rearrangement links TRBV5-1 to TRBJ2-5; D possibly matches TRBD1 or TRBD2 (7 bases each). There are 14 residues in the CDR3. The V gene lost 0 bases and the J gene lost 4 bases, with 10 bases spanning the gap. Germline V gene sequence: CDR1 SGHRS, CDR2 YFSETQ. The CDR3 reads CASSLVRGGETQYF. CDR3 sequence (DNA): TGCGCCAGCAGCTTGGTCAGGGGGGGAGAGACCCAGTACTTC. Based on the CDR3 plus reference TRBV5-1 and TRBJ2-5, the full variable domain is KAGVTQTPRYLIKTRGQQVTLSCSPISGHRSVSWYQQTPGQGLQFLFEYFSETQRNKGNFPGRFSGRQFSNSRSEMNVSTLELGDSALYLCASSLVRGGETQYFGPGTRLLVL.

CDR3 nucleotides: TGTGCCAGCAGCCAGTCGGGGACCACAGATACGCAGTATTTT. Protein product: CASSQSGTTDTQYF. This chain links TRBV3-1 with TRBJ2-3; possibly TRBD1 or TRBD2 for D (5 bases each). The germline V gene has CDR1 LGHDT and CDR2 YNNKEL (reference sequence). V lost 3 bases and J 2 bases, leaving 9 bases between the germline ends. The CDR3 is 14 amino acids.

This clonotype was detected a few times. CDR3 coding DNA: TGCGCCAGCAGCTTGGTCGCAGGGGGCACCCCTCGGGGTGAGCAGTTCTTC. It codes for CASSLVAGGTPRGEQFF. This chain uses TRBV5-1 with TRBJ2-1, with TRBD1 matching 8 bases. The CDR3 is 17 amino acids. From germline, CDR1 is SGHRS and CDR2 YFSETQ. Trimming took 0 bases from V and 9 from J; bases not matched to a gene: 14.

This clonotype came up many times. The CDR3 bases are TGTGCCAGCAGCTCCTCCGGGACAGGGAAAAGCACAGATACGCAGTATTTT. Translated: CASSSSGTGKSTDTQYF. The V call is TRBV2, the J call TRBJ2-3; 9 positions match TRBD1. CDR3 length equals 17 residues. With 6 bases clipped from V and 0 bases from J, the junction kept 10 bases outside the gene matches. CDR1 and CDR2 (germline): SNHLY, FYNNEI.

This clonotype has only a few counts. The chain recombines TRBV3-1 with TRBJ2-2; D call uncertain. Looked up from germline, CDR1 is LGHDT and CDR2 is YNNKEL (reference sequence). This CDR3 has 16 residues. V was shortened by 4 bases and J by 4 bases, with 16 bases between the two germline ends. CDR3 region: CASSPVMRQLTGELFF. CDR3 nucleotide sequence: TGTGCCAGCAGCCCTGTCATGCGCCAACTCACCGGGGAGCTGTTTTTT.

The rearrangement joins TRBV25-1 to TRBJ2-2; 10 bases are shared with TRBD1. V trimming: 4 bases; J trimming: 6 bases; junction bases outside the gene matches: 5. CDR3 size: 15 residues. Germline CDR1 is MGHDK and CDR2 is SYGVNS. CDR3 amino acids: CASSATGGASGELFF. CDR3 coding DNA: TGTGCCAGCAGTGCGACAGGGGGCGCGTCCGGGGAGCTGTTTTTT. The complete variable domain, with remaining parts taken from reference TRBV25-1 and TRBJ2-2, reads EADIYQTPRYLVIGTGKKITLECSQTMGHDKMYWYQQDPGMELHLIHYSYGVNSTEKGDLSSESTVSRIRTEHFPLTLESARPSHTSQYLCASSATGGASGELFFGEGSRLTVL.

Ten or more counts support this clonotype. The chain recombines TRBV6-4 with TRBJ2-1; 8 positions match TRBD2. V was clipped by 2 bases and J by 6 bases; unmatched bases: 6. Germline loops: CDR1 MRHNA, CDR2 SNTAGT. CDR3 size: 15 residues. The CDR3 loop is CASSDGGGSPNEQFF. The CDR3 bases are TGTGCCAGCAGTGACGGCGGGGGGTCCCCCAATGAGCAGTTCTTC.

This rearrangement joins TRBV7-2 to TRBJ2-2, with D uncertain. The V end was cut by 2 bases, the J end by 8 bases, with 12 bases between. Germline V gene data show CDR1 as SGHTA and CDR2 as FQGNSA. The CDR3 is made up of 14 amino acids. CDR3 region: CASSLREMKGELFF. The DNA for the CDR3 is TGTGCCAGCAGCTTAAGGGAAATGAAGGGGGAGCTGTTTTTT.

The chain joins TRBV28 to TRBJ2-7, with D maybe TRBD1 (5 bases). The CDR3 runs 14 residues. Germline lookup yields CDR1 MDHEN and CDR2 SYDVKM. V lost 3 bases to trimming and J lost 0 bases, with 9 bases between them. The CDR3 DNA reads as TGTGCCAGCAGTTTCGCGACAGCCTCCTACGAGCAGTACTTC. This sequence encodes CASSFATASYEQYF.

The chain uses TRBV20-1 and TRBJ2-2; D assignment may be TRBD1 or TRBD2 (5 bases each). This CDR3 has 16 amino acids. From germline, CDR1 is DFQATT and CDR2 SNEGSKA (reference sequence). Trimming left V 6 bases short and J 5 bases short, with 22 bases between. The CDR3 protein is CSAPRGTGSRTGELFF. In DNA form, the CDR3 reads TGCAGTGCCCCAAGGGGAACGGGGAGTCGGACCGGGGAGCTGTTTTTT.

The sample holds a few counts of this clonotype. The rearrangement uses TRBV5-1 and TRBJ2-7; TRBD2 agrees at 7 bases. The CDR3 is 15 residues long. Germline values: CDR1 SGHRS, CDR2 YFSETQ. V trimming: 4 bases; J trimming: 1 base; junction bases outside the gene matches: 8. CDR3 protein: CASSLRVAGSYEQYF. The DNA of the CDR3 is TGCGCCAGCAGCCTGCGGGTAGCGGGTTCCTACGAGCAGTACTTC. The variable domain in full, completed from reference TRBV5-1 and TRBJ2-7, reads KAGVTQTPRYLIKTRGQQVTLSCSPISGHRSVSWYQQTPGQGLQFLFEYFSETQRNKGNFPGRFSGRQFSNSRSEMNVSTLELGDSALYLCASSLRVAGSYEQYFGPGTRLTVT.

This clonotype was observed many times. This chain joins TRBV20-1 and TRBJ2-1; a weak D match, TRBD1 (6 bases). The germline V gene encodes CDR1 DFQATT and CDR2 SNEGSKA (reference sequence). There are 15 residues in the CDR3. V was shortened by 0 bases and J by 8 bases, with 17 bases between the two germline ends. The DNA of the CDR3 is TGCAGTGCTAGAGACTACAGGGTACGACCCGATGAGCAGTTCTTC. Translating it yields CSARDYRVRPDEQFF.

The genes are TRBV20-1 and TRBJ2-1, with D unresolved. This CDR3 has 12 residues. Per the germline V gene, CDR1 is DFQATT and CDR2 is SNEGSKA (reference sequence). The ends were cut back, 7 bases at V and 2 bases at J, with 9 bases in the middle. The CDR3 loop is CSEAETYNEQFF. The CDR3 coding sequence is TGCAGTGAGGCGGAGACCTACAATGAGCAGTTCTTC.

This clonotype was found a few times. The rearrangement uses TRBV24-1 and TRBJ2-2; D assignment may be TRBD1 or TRBD2 (5 bases each). This CDR3 has 16 residues. In germline, CDR1 is KGHDR, CDR2 SFDVKD. V lost 0 bases, J lost 5 bases, and 12 bases lay in between. CDR3 in DNA: TGTGCCACCAGTGATTTGACGGGGACCAGGACCGGGGAGCTGTTTTTT. Translated, it gives CATSDLTGTRTGELFF.